There are many counts of the clone carrying this T cell receptor (beta chain). Its cognate antigen is unknown. This sample stems from a study of neurological immune-mediated disorders. Study-wide points: Multiple sclerosis, the disease with the least TCR clonal expansion, fell below healthy controls, whereas HTLV-1-associated myelopathy showed the most. When the repertoires were sorted by phylogenetic grouping, those of 18 of 34 multiple sclerosis patients ended up in one related-CDR3 cluster, a possible signature. The absence of shared CDR3 amino acid sequences among expanded clones across subjects suggests private repertoires in all groups.

TCRdb ran MiXCR on the 5' RACE reads and lists one entry per CDR3 protein. The sample has 20,000 to 25,000 distinct CDR3 sequences, roughly a sixth seen once. Use was made of 750,000 to 1,000,000 CD4+ or CD8+ T cells in sorted libraries. This CDR3 region has 15 residues. V was clipped by 6 bases and J by 4 bases; unmatched bases: 4. Germline lookup yields CDR1 MNHNS and CDR2 SASEGT. The chain links TRBV6-1 to TRBJ2-3; TRBD2 aligns across 13 bases. Sequencing used CD8+ T cells from blood. The sequence derives from a woman aged 18-35 years with multiple sclerosis. CDR3 loop: CASSLGLAGADTQYF. CDR3 coding DNA: TGTGCCAGCAGCCTTGGACTAGCGGGAGCAGATACGCAGTATTTT.